This TCR beta chain came from a study of T-cell memory formation after mild COVID-19. Study conclusions and caveats: Memory sampled before infection contained some responding clones, suggesting cross-reactive memory joined. Among contracting clones, CD4+ were mainly CM/EM and CD8+ enriched in EMRA. Among clones contracting day 15 to 85, CD4/CD8 was balanced, whereas later expanders leaned CD4+.

This clonotype was observed at least ten times. The target antigen is unknown. Germline-derived CDR1 and CDR2 are SGDLS and YYNGEE. V shed 0 bases, J shed 0 bases, and the junction held 5 bases outside the gene matches. The CDR3 totals 16 residues. Via MiXCR, TCRdb re-called the 5' RACE reads, giving one row per CDR3 protein. The sample includes roughly 340,000 distinct CDR3 sequences, approximately 15% of them seen just once. Sequenced: PBMCs or a T cell subset sorted from them (not recorded which). This clonotype originated in a man between 18 and 35 years old who had mild COVID-19 (a few samples of this study predate the infection). Cell type and time point are not known. The J gene is TRBJ2-5, the V gene TRBV9, with 7 bases that match TRBD2. CDR3: CASSVGRGEYQETQYF. The CDR3 DNA follows: TGTGCCAGCAGCGTAGGACGGGGGGAGTACCAAGAGACCCAGTACTTC. Variable domain in full (rest from reference TRBV9 and TRBJ2-5): DSGVTQTPKHLITATGQRVTLRCSPRSGDLSVYWYQQSLDQGLQFLIQYYNGEERAKGNILERFSAQQFPDLHSELNLSSLELGDSALYFCASSVGRGEYQETQYFGPGTRLLVL.